The 3 T cell receptor beta chains below were found in one sample sequenced in a study of blood T cells in healthy people across ages. A J-beta primer mix and a sample-barcoded 5' primer were used in a second PCR of about 7 to 12 cycles. TCRdb redid the calling of the 5' RACE reads with MiXCR, one entry per CDR3 protein. The sample lists 850,000 to 1,300,000 distinct CDR3 sequences, less than 50% occurring once. The sequenced material came from blood. These receptors were collected from a woman aged 55-69 years in good health.

This clonotype was recorded a few times. V and J are TRBV4-2 and TRBJ2-3, with 13 positions matching TRBD2. V lost 3 bases to trimming and J lost 4 bases; unmatched junction nucleotides: 4. The germline gives CDR1 LGHNA, CDR2 YNFKEQ. The length of the CDR3 is 16 residues. This CDR3 is CASSQLGLAGSDTQYF. In nucleotides, the CDR3 is TGTGCCAGCAGCCAGCTGGGACTAGCGGGATCAGATACGCAGTATTTT.

The chain links TRBV18 to TRBJ2-7; 8 nucleotides agree with TRBD2. The germline V gene has CDR1 KGHSH and CDR2 LQKENI. The CDR3 runs to 16 residues. Germline trimming cut 5 bases from V and 2 bases from J; bases unmatched to any gene: 11. The CDR3 here is CASSSLSTSATYEQYF. The CDR3 DNA is TGTGCCAGCTCATCACTCTCGACTAGCGCTACCTACGAGCAGTACTTC.

This clonotype has just a few counts. The gene calls are TRBV5-1 and TRBJ2-5; perhaps TRBD1 as D (6 bases). The CDR3 is made up of 15 amino acids. Germline CDR1 SGHRS, CDR2 YFSETQ. The germline V and J ends were trimmed by 0 bases and 5 bases, with 14 bases remaining between them. Here the CDR3 reads CASSLAQGLEETQYF. In nucleotides, the CDR3 is TGCGCCAGCAGCTTGGCACAGGGCTTGGAGGAGACCCAGTACTTC.